This T cell receptor beta chain was identified during a study of cytomegalovirus exposure and HLA in healthy donors (dated by TCRdb to 2016 to 2017). A note on the overall study: An earlier analysis of 587 of the donors reported over 250 Gb of sequence data and roughly 120 million unique TCR beta sequences obtained from 180 million or so T cells. To predict cytomegalovirus infection status, the study brought together high-throughput TCR immunosequencing, statistical association of individual TCRs with disease status, and machine learning. Donor age, sex, ethnicity and CMV serostatus were compiled together with the repertoire data. Class I and class II HLA loci were covered by the typing at four-digit resolution. To study patterns of TCR occurrence, a later analysis re-analyzed previously published TCR beta repertoires from around 660 donors and added high-resolution HLA genotyping. Using immunosequencing, the study profiled T cell repertoires from 666 subjects and related those repertoires to cytomegalovirus serostatus. Every repertoire in the discovery cohort had been generated on one and the same sequencing platform. An early release that covered about 600 HLA-typed donors contained about 300 gigabases of sequencing data and 85 million to 100 million unique TCR sequences. A later genetic analysis used genome-wide SNP genotypes for about 65% of the 666 donors, treating that subset as a discovery cohort. Across 300 to 400 genotyped donors of the cohort, an average of approximately 240,000 unique TCR beta nucleotide sequences per donor were sequenced, and roughly a sixth of those sequences were non-productive. Several DR-DQ haplotypes were treated as single units for association and clustering because of strong linkage in the cohort. The number of donors typed differed by locus, with about 629-640 for A, B, C, DRB1 and DQB1, over 500 for DQA1, approximately 580 for DPA1, and around 430 for DPB1. The study aimed to test whether signatures of past pathogen exposure could be identified by cataloging public T cell receptors. In an earlier analysis of roughly 540 of the donors, high-throughput TCR beta sequencing was used to judge whether each TCR beta V gene segment behaved as functional or pseudogenic. Rather than drawing on any new phenotypic data, the later analysis identified candidate immune exposures from TCR beta sequences and the way those sequences occurred across donors. In addition to the first cohort of 666 subjects, a separate validation cohort of 130 or so different subjects was used. Of the 398 genotyped donors, approximately 82% fell in the genetic ancestry cluster associated with self-reported Caucasian donors.

The library was built by means of the immunoSEQ multiplex PCR assay. A mixture of 60 forward primers for TCR Vbeta segments and 13 reverse primers for TCR Jbeta segments was used in the multiplex PCR. A multiplex PCR assay on genomic DNA amplified the CDR3 region of rearranged TCR beta genes. The Illumina HiSeq System was used to sequence the amplified TCR beta libraries as 87-base-pair reads. The authors processed their data as follows. A later analysis counted tens of millions of unique TCR beta chains across the 650 to 700 repertoires, and about 10 million of these chains were shared by at least two donors. A nearest-neighbor algorithm error-corrected the raw reads and collapsed the reads into unique sequences, merging closely related sequences to remove PCR and sequencing errors. Alignment of CDR3 sequences to IMGT reference sequences was used to assign V, D and J gene segments. For a sequence to be retained, at least a six-nucleotide match to both a V gene segment and a J gene segment was required. Rearrangements were called productive when the CDR3 lacked stop codons and stayed in frame with V and J; all others were non-productive. CDR3 was defined according to IMGT convention as the region running from the second conserved V-encoded cysteine to the conserved J-encoded phenylalanine. The earlier analysis of about 640 of the donors excluded any sequence lacking an unambiguous match to a single V gene segment. In an earlier analysis of 587 of the donors, a V segment was called functional when productive rearrangements were above 56.7%, and segregating when the standard deviation between donors exceeded 5%. A statistical classification framework was built to diagnose cytomegalovirus status from the catalog of TCR beta chain sequences. V and J gene assignment, in a later analysis, came from comparing TCR nucleotide sequences with IMGT/GENE-DB human TR gene sequences. A later analysis assigned CDR3 sequences and most-parsimonious VDJ recombination scenarios with the TCRdist pipeline. In a later analysis, each TCR beta chain was defined by its CDR3 amino acid sequence together with its V-gene family, and reads lacking a unique V-gene family were excluded. As a way to deal with suspected cross-contamination and a sequencing artifact, a later analysis dropped approximately 570 nucleotide sequences that were highly shared and had low generation probability. A later analysis calculated a clonal expansion index for each public chain from normalized within-repertoire ranks of inferred template counts. A later analysis computed generation probabilities with a VDJ recombination model fitted to out-of-frame rearrangements, and checked the results against IGoR. In a later analysis, hypergeometric tests were used to score TCR-TCR, TCR-HLA and TCR-CMV co-occurrence, with a repertoire-size bias correction applied to TCR pairs. In a later analysis, false discovery rates were estimated by permuting HLA or CMV assignments 20 times. A later analysis grouped co-occurring TCRs with DBSCAN, adding TCRdist sequence similarity when clustering within HLA-allele-positive subsets. For co-occurrence clustering, repertoires with fewer than 30,000 or more than 120,000 public chains were excluded, along with a handful of repertoires with anomalous nucleotide sharing. In TCRdb, the immuneACCESS table is reduced to in-frame sequences with V and J assigned. These tables do not hold every clone; where another copy was compared, an unresolved V gene accounts for under half, and the others remain unexplained. That table is the source of V, J and clone size, and D and trimming were worked out from the DNA. This sample's clone table shows roughly 50,000 clones. The ten largest clones add up to under 3% of the sample.

The CDR1 and CDR2 encoded by the germline V gene are MDHEN and SYDVKM. From cysteine to phenylalanine, the CDR3 is 10 amino acids long. Of the read, only the CDR3 DNA is kept; its 30 bases are in frame from base 1. The cohort was made up of 500 to 800 healthy bone marrow donors. At the time of sampling, every cohort member was nominally healthy, though immune exposures that went unrecorded were likely present. The donor was CMV seronegative and belonged to the group of 380 or so seronegative cohort members. A peripheral blood sample was provided by each donor, and peripheral blood mononuclear cells were used for TCR beta sequencing. Genomic DNA was extracted from the blood cell samples with the Qiagen DNeasy Blood Extraction Kit. Points the paper makes about the study in general: Because counts were too low, under 20 rarely observed V segments, including chromosome 9 orphons, were left out of the earlier analysis of approximately 580 of the donors. Because the 87-base-pair reads could not distinguish some IMGT-functional V segments, including TRBV6-2 and TRBV6-3, those segments were excluded. V-gene and J-gene trimming of TCR beta chains was associated with a missense DCLRE1C variant in a later genetic analysis, and the association was replicated in an independent cohort. In both the original and validation cohorts, the classifier was reported to diagnose cytomegalovirus status with high specificity and sensitivity. The authors suggested that the approach could potentially be generalized to other disease states and immunological phenotypes. A total of about 180 TCR beta chains were listed by the study as associated with cytomegalovirus. Because some donors lacked HLA typing at each locus, the association tests relied only on the typed subset. A further reported finding was that TCR beta sequences accurately predicted the HLA-A and HLA-B alleles for most subjects in the first cohort. A later analysis found that most CMV-associated TCR beta chains appeared HLA-restricted, with HLA associations seemingly driven largely by CMV exposure. Compared with equally common non-associated chains, HLA-associated TCR beta chains in a later analysis were more clonally expanded and had lower generation probabilities. When HLA alleles, especially DR and DQ, strongly co-occurred, attributing TCR associations to individual alleles was difficult. Immune exposure information for the cohort was limited to CMV serostatus. A cluster of highly shared sequence variants was judged likely to represent a technical artifact of the sequencing pipeline. A few of the identified cytomegalovirus-associated TCR beta chains were confirmed in vitro to be specific for cytomegalovirus antigens. A later analysis reported that several top co-occurrence clusters appeared linked to parvovirus B19, influenza, CMV and Epstein-Barr virus. Correlated functional status among segregating V segments might reflect linkage disequilibrium, but an unknown experimental factor could not be ruled out. A later genetic analysis reported fewer N-insertions in productive TCRs among donors in an Asian-associated ancestry cluster than the roughly 720-donor mean. Specific HLA alleles were associated with 15,000 to 20,000 TCR beta sequences at a false discovery rate of 0.05 in a later analysis. Only TCR beta chains were sequenced in this cohort, and the absence of alpha or paired-chain data limited detectable features. Sequencing depth was assumed to be roughly uniform across donors in the presence/absence analyses, though that assumption may not hold. Most TCR sequences were observed very rarely across donors, whereas some public TCRs were present in many individuals. In a later analysis, the rate of TCR association differed among HLA loci, with DRB1 alleles having the most associated TCRs and HLA-C alleles having the fewest. Broadly in line with IMGT annotations, most TCR beta V segments showed up in productive rearrangements about 90% or about 30% of the time in an earlier analysis of about 500 of the donors.

About this clone itself: Its antigen remains undetermined. Germline and junction disagree at one end, which may indicate a read error.

The sequence joins TRBV28 to TRBJ1-2; TRBD1 is perhaps the D gene, given 5 matching bases. The TCR sequence derives from a female donor in good health and CMV-seronegative. Material: PBMCs. The bases read TGTGCCAGCAGTTCCACCAGACAGATGTTC. The encoded protein is CASSSTRQMF.